The clone carrying this T cell receptor beta chain occurred once. The antigen is not known. This sample was included in a study of T cell responses to AZD1222 COVID-19 vaccine. Trimming took off 5 bases at V and 8 bases at J, with 13 bases between the two ends. The germline CDR1 and CDR2 sequences are SEHNR and FQNEAQ (reference sequence). CDR3 length: 13 amino acids. TCRdb's table, derived via immunoSEQ multiplex PCR, lists solely in-frame clones and lacks some. The top ten clones hold approximately 8.3% of a sample with approximately 92,000 clones, roughly nine tenths of them seen once. Findings and caveats of the study: The span of vaccine-associated CD4 TCRs extended across spike, with dominance at 160-218 and 743-854. Clonal diversity may have been underestimated in mostly white British donors.

This TCR was sampled from an adult in good health. The material sequenced was peripheral blood, taken on day 0 of AZD1222 vaccination. The genes are TRBV7-9 and TRBJ2-4; D could derive from TRBD1 or TRBD2 (7 bases each). The DNA for the CDR3 is TGTGCCAGCAGCCTCGCAGGGGGGGACATTCAGTACTTC. Translated: CASSLAGGDIQYF.